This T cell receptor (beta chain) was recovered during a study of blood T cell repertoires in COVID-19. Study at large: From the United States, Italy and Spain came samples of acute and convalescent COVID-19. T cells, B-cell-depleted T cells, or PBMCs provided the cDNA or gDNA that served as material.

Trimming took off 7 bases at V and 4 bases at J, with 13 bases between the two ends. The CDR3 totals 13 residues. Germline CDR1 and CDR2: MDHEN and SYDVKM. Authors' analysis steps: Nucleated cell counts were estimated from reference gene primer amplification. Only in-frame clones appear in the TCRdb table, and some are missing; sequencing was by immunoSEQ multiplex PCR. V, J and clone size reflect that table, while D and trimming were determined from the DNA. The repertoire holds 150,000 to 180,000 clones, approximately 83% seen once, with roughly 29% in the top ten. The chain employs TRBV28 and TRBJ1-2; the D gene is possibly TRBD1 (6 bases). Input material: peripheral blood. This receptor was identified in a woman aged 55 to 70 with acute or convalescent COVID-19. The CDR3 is CASKVTGRYGYTF. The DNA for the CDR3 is TGTGCCAGCAAAGTGACAGGCCGCTATGGCTACACCTTC.